This entry lists 6 T cell receptor beta chains sequenced from one sample in a study of cytotoxic CD8 clonotypes in ibrutinib-treated CLL. The assay was immunoSEQ multiplex PCR, and TCRdb's table has in-frame clones only and misses some. The data contain around 140,000 clones, 70% to 80% of them singletons. Sequencing used PBMCs, obtained after 12 months of ibrutinib treatment. The receptors come from a human donor with chronic lymphocytic leukemia.

This clone was found a few times. V is TRBV9 and J is TRBJ1-1; D not certain. The CDR3 sequence is 13 residues long. The V gene's germline CDR1 is SGDLS and CDR2 YYNGEE. Trimming left V 4 bases short and J 1 base short, with 8 bases between. CDR3 in DNA: TGTGCCAGCAGCCCAGACCCGAACACTGAAGCTTTCTTT. It specifies CASSPDPNTEAFF.

This clone is a singleton in its sample. This chain links TRBV6-5 with TRBJ1-3; D possibly corresponds to TRBD1 (5 bases). The germline V gene encodes CDR1 MNHEY and CDR2 SVGAGI. CDR3 length: 12 residues. V was pared by 2 bases and J by 8 bases, with 7 bases between. Here the CDR3 reads CASSYRGDTIYF. The CDR3 DNA reads TGTGCCAGCAGTTACAGGGGAGACACCATATATTTT.

The chain joins TRBV5-4 to TRBJ2-3; perhaps TRBD2 as D (7 bases). CDR1 and CDR2 (germline): SGHNT, YYREEE (reference sequence). V was trimmed by 7 bases and J by 4 bases, leaving 19 bases between them. There are 15 residues in the CDR3. DNA for the CDR3: TGTGCCAGCTATGGCGGGCGGGGGCTCTCAGATACGCAGTATTTT. The encoded protein is CASYGGRGLSDTQYF.

This clone was detected only a few times. The rearrangement links TRBV13 to TRBJ2-7; TRBD2 is a possible D gene (6 bases). This CDR3 region has 14 residues. Trimming stripped 5 bases from V and 0 bases from J, with 11 bases between. CDR1 PRHDT and CDR2 FYEKMQ come from the germline V gene (reference sequence). DNA for the CDR3: TGTGCCAGCAGCCCGCGGGGAAGCTCCTACGAGCAGTACTTC. As protein: CASSPRGSSYEQYF.

This clone turned up a few times. The CDR3 nucleotides are TGTGCCAGCTCACCACCTCCTGGAGGCGAGCAGTACTTC. Encoded protein: CASSPPPGGEQYF. The V and J genes are TRBV18 and TRBJ2-7; the D gene is possibly TRBD2 (5 bases). CDR1 is KGHSH, CDR2 LQKENI, per germline. The V end was cut by 0 bases, the J end by 6 bases, with 9 bases between. This CDR3 region has 13 residues. Together with reference TRBV18 and TRBJ2-7, the CDR3 gives the full variable domain: NAGVMQNPRHLVRRRGQEARLRCSPMKGHSHVYWYRQLPEEGLKFMVYLQKENIIDESGMPKERFSAEFPKEGPSILRIQQVVRGDSAAYFCASSPPPGGEQYFGPGTRLTVT.

The rearrangement links TRBV5-1 to TRBJ2-5, with D tentatively TRBD1 (6 bases). The germline CDR1 and CDR2 sequences are SGHRS and YFSETQ. Trimming took 0 bases from V and 4 from J, leaving 13 bases between them. The CDR3 is 15 residues long. CDR3: CASSLAGGGAETQYF. The CDR3 DNA reads TGCGCCAGCAGCTTGGCCGGTGGGGGCGCAGAGACCCAGTACTTC.